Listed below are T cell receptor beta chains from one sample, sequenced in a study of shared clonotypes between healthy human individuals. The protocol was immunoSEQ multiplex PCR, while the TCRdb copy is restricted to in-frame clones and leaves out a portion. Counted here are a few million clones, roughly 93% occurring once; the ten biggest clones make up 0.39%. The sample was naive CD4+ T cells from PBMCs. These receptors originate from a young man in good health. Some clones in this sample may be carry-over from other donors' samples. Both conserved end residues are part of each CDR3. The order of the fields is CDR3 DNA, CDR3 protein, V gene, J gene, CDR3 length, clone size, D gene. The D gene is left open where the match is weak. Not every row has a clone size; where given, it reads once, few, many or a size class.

CDR3 DNA: TGTGCCTGGAGAGAGACAGGGAAGCAGTACTTC
CDR3 protein: CAWRETGKQYF
V gene: TRBV30
J gene: TRBJ2-7
CDR3 length: 11
clone size: NA
D gene: TRBD1

CDR3 DNA: TGTGCCAGCTCGGCTACAGGCGAGAATCAGCCCCAGCATTTT
CDR3 protein: CASSATGENQPQHF
V gene: TRBV18
J gene: TRBJ1-5
CDR3 length: 14
clone size: NA
D gene: NA

CDR3 DNA: TGTGCCAGCAGTGAACCCCCAGGGACCAGCACCTTC
CDR3 protein: CASSEPPGTSTF
V gene: TRBV2
J gene: TRBJ1-2
CDR3 length: 12
clone size: NA
D gene: NA

CDR3 DNA: TGTGCCACCAATCAGCGAGGGGACGGGCAGGATACGCAGTATTTT
CDR3 protein: CATNQRGDGQDTQYF
V gene: TRBV27
J gene: TRBJ2-3
CDR3 length: 15
clone size: NA
D gene: NA

CDR3 DNA: TGTGCCAGCAGCTATACGGGGGGTAGGTACGAGCAGTACTTC
CDR3 protein: CASSYTGGRYEQYF
V gene: TRBV5-4
J gene: TRBJ2-7
CDR3 length: 14
clone size: NA
D gene: TRBD2

CDR3 DNA: TGCGCCAGCAGCGCGCAACCAGGGGACGAGGAAAAACTGTTTTTT
CDR3 protein: CASSAQPGDEEKLFF
V gene: TRBV5-1
J gene: TRBJ1-4
CDR3 length: 15
clone size: NA
D gene: NA

CDR3 DNA: TGTGCCAGCAGCCAAGATTCAATTGGGATAACAGGGTATCAGGAAAAACTGTTTTTT
CDR3 protein: CASSQDSIGITGYQEKLFF
V gene: TRBV4-2
J gene: TRBJ1-4
CDR3 length: 19
clone size: NA
D gene: NA

CDR3 DNA: TGTGCCAGCTCACCTACAGTAGAGAACACTGAAGCTTTCTTT
CDR3 protein: CASSPTVENTEAFF
V gene: TRBV18
J gene: TRBJ1-1
CDR3 length: 14
clone size: NA
D gene: NA

CDR3 DNA: TGTGCCAGCAGTACTAGCGGGGGGCCTTTATTGGAGCAGTTCTTC
CDR3 protein: CASSTSGGPLLEQFF
V gene: TRBV28
J gene: TRBJ2-1
CDR3 length: 15
clone size: once
D gene: TRBD2

CDR3 DNA: TGTGCCAGCTCACCCTTTGCGGGACATAGCAATCAGCCCCAGCATTTT
CDR3 protein: CASSPFAGHSNQPQHF
V gene: TRBV18
J gene: TRBJ1-5
CDR3 length: 16
clone size: NA
D gene: NA

CDR3 DNA: TGCGCCAGCAGCTTGGGATTCCTAGGGGCTTCTGAAGCTTTCTTT
CDR3 protein: CASSLGFLGASEAFF
V gene: TRBV5-1
J gene: TRBJ1-1
CDR3 length: 15
clone size: NA
D gene: NA

CDR3 DNA: TGCGCCAGCAGTGAGACTCTCTACACTGAAGCTTTCTTT
CDR3 protein: CASSETLYTEAFF
V gene: TRBV10-1
J gene: TRBJ1-1
CDR3 length: 13
clone size: NA
D gene: NA

CDR3 DNA: TGCGCTAGCAGCTTGGACAGGGGGCTCTCCTACGAGCAGTACTTC
CDR3 protein: CASSLDRGLSYEQYF
V gene: TRBV5-1
J gene: TRBJ2-7
CDR3 length: 15
clone size: NA
D gene: TRBD1

CDR3 DNA: TGTGCCAGCACAACGGACAAAAATACGCAGTATTTT
CDR3 protein: CASTTDKNTQYF
V gene: TRBV2
J gene: TRBJ2-3
CDR3 length: 12
clone size: NA
D gene: NA

CDR3 DNA: TGTGCCAGCAGGCCCAGGACTAGCAGCTACGAGCAGTACTTC
CDR3 protein: CASRPRTSSYEQYF
V gene: TRBV11-2
J gene: TRBJ2-7
CDR3 length: 14
clone size: NA
D gene: TRBD2

CDR3 DNA: TGTGCCAGCAGTTACTCTGGGCAGGTGCCTGGTGGGGAGCAGTTCTTC
CDR3 protein: CASSYSGQVPGGEQFF
V gene: TRBV6-5
J gene: TRBJ2-1
CDR3 length: 16
clone size: NA
D gene: NA

CDR3 DNA: TGTGCCAGCAGCAAGGGACGGCCTCAATCCTACGAGCAGTACTTC
CDR3 protein: CASSKGRPQSYEQYF
V gene: TRBV7-2
J gene: TRBJ2-7
CDR3 length: 15
clone size: NA
D gene: NA

CDR3 DNA: TGTGCCAGCAGTTCCGGGACAGTTGGGTTGGAGACCCAGTACTTC
CDR3 protein: CASSSGTVGLETQYF
V gene: TRBV28
J gene: TRBJ2-5
CDR3 length: 15
clone size: NA
D gene: TRBD1

CDR3 DNA: TGTGCCAGCAGCCCGGATCAGCGGGATACGCAGTATTTT
CDR3 protein: CASSPDQRDTQYF
V gene: TRBV7-3
J gene: TRBJ2-3
CDR3 length: 13
clone size: NA
D gene: NA

CDR3 DNA: TGTGCCAGCAGCGGGGGGACCAAAAACATTCAGTACTTC
CDR3 protein: CASSGGTKNIQYF
V gene: TRBV7-9
J gene: TRBJ2-4
CDR3 length: 13
clone size: NA
D gene: NA

CDR3 DNA: TGCGCCAGCAGCTTGGCGGCGCCGGGGGTCGAAGAGCAGTACTTC
CDR3 protein: CASSLAAPGVEEQYF
V gene: TRBV5-1
J gene: TRBJ2-7
CDR3 length: 15
clone size: NA
D gene: NA

CDR3 DNA: TGTGCCAGCAGCTCCCTACTAGCGGGAGGGGCAGATACGCAGTATTTT
CDR3 protein: CASSSLLAGGADTQYF
V gene: TRBV11-2
J gene: TRBJ2-3
CDR3 length: 16
clone size: NA
D gene: TRBD2

CDR3 DNA: TGCGCCAGCAGCTTCCCGGGGACAGAGACCCAGTACTTC
CDR3 protein: CASSFPGTETQYF
V gene: TRBV5-1
J gene: TRBJ2-5
CDR3 length: 13
clone size: NA
D gene: NA

CDR3 DNA: TGTGCCAGCAGCGTAGCGGCGGGGCTCCACTACGAGCAGTACTTC
CDR3 protein: CASSVAAGLHYEQYF
V gene: TRBV9
J gene: TRBJ2-7
CDR3 length: 15
clone size: NA
D gene: NA

CDR3 DNA: TGTGCCAGCAGCCCAATACGGGGTGAGCAGTTCTTC
CDR3 protein: CASSPIRGEQFF
V gene: TRBV4-2
J gene: TRBJ2-1
CDR3 length: 12
clone size: NA
D gene: NA

CDR3 DNA: TGTGCCAGCAGTGAATGGGGGAGCGACAATGAGCAGTTCTTC
CDR3 protein: CASSEWGSDNEQFF
V gene: TRBV6-1
J gene: TRBJ2-1
CDR3 length: 14
clone size: NA
D gene: NA